The 27 T cell receptor beta chains given below trace back to one sample, sequenced in a study of tumor-infiltrating lymphocytes in primary liver carcinoma. Synthesis of TCR beta cDNA was carried out from 450 to 650 ng total RNA with a constant-region primer. Libraries of TCR beta came from three nested multiplex PCR rounds with slightly modified ARM-PCR. Rounds one and two of PCR, each of around 9 cycles, were primed with TRBV1-TRBV30 forward primers and a C-beta reverse primer. TCRdb used MiXCR to reprocess the multiplex PCR reads, holding one entry per CDR3 protein. The table has 100,000 to 150,000 distinct CDR3 sequences, around 60% seen once; the top ten hold less than 10%. Unsorted bulk tissue of roughly 17-33 mg yielded co-extracted RNA and DNA. Sequencing input: liver tumor tissue from sampling region 3. Subset reported: tumor region T3, left-lateral pole. These receptors came from a woman in her fifties or sixties with primary liver carcinoma and hepatitis B virus infection.

The chain is built from TRBV5-1 and TRBJ1-1; D might be TRBD1 (5 bases). V was pared by 6 bases and J by 0 bases, with 15 bases between. The CDR3 runs 15 residues. Per germline, CDR1 SGHRS and CDR2 YFSETQ. The CDR3 DNA sequence: TGCGCCAGCACCCCTGGGGCCCCCTTGAACACTGAAGCTTTCTTT. Translating gives CASTPGAPLNTEAFF.

This clonotype was seen repeatedly, ten times or more. V gene TRBV29-1 combines with J gene TRBJ1-1; maybe TRBD1 (6 bases). The CDR3 runs 12 residues. CDR1 SQVTM and CDR2 ANQGSEA come from the germline V gene. Between the trimmed V and J ends, which lost 3 bases and 6 bases, there was a span of 11 bases. This chain's CDR3 is CSVDPGGSEAFF. Written as DNA, the CDR3 is TGCAGCGTTGATCCGGGGGGCTCTGAAGCTTTCTTT.

The chain employs TRBV2 and TRBJ2-1; TRBD2 matches 11 bases. Germline assignment: CDR1 SNHLY and CDR2 FYNNEI. The V segment lost 6 bases and the J segment 2 bases; nucleotides outside the gene matches: 3. CDR3 length: 15 amino acids. The CDR3 DNA follows: TGTGCCAGCAGACCGACTAGCGGGACCTACAATGAGCAGTTCTTC. It encodes CASRPTSGTYNEQFF.

Regarding this clonotype: Compared with germline, one end of the junction differs, possibly owing to a read error. The rearrangement links TRBV11-3 to TRBJ2-5, with D possibly TRBD2 on 6 matching bases. The CDR3 loop spans 15 amino acids. Germline V CDR1 and CDR2: SGHNT, YENEEA. CDR3 in DNA: TGCGCCAGCAGTTCCAGTCGGGGGTACCAAGAGACCCAGTACTTC. It codes for CASSSSRGYQETQYF. The full variable domain, in which reference TRBV11-3 and TRBJ2-5 provide the parts outside the CDR3, is EAGVVQSPRYKIIEKKQPVAFWCNPISGHNTLYWYLQNLGQGPELLIRYENEEAVDDSQLPKDRFSAERLKGVDSTLKIQPAELGDSAVYLCASSSSRGYQETQYFGPGTRLLVL.

By sample share, this clonotype is medium-sized. The V gene is TRBV5-6, the J gene TRBJ2-1; 8 bases agree with TRBD2. The V gene's germline CDR1 is SGHDT and CDR2 YYEEEE. The trim removed 4 bases at V and 6 bases at J, leaving 15 bases unmatched. The CDR3 consists of 17 residues. The chain's CDR3 is CASSPRGGASVLNEQFF. In nucleotides, the CDR3 is TGTGCCAGCAGCCCCCGGGGGGGGGCATCTGTTCTCAATGAGCAGTTCTTC.

About this clonotype itself: Since no conserved phenylalanine or tryptophan closes the CDR3, a read error is the likely cause. The limits of the CDR3 on the DNA are not certain, so only TCRdb's listed CDR3 is given. This chain links TRBV11-1 with TRBJ2-3; the table names TRBD2, a call not compared with the DNA. From germline, CDR1 is SGHAT and CDR2 FQDESV (reference sequence). The CDR3 length equals 14 residues, ends included. CDR3 amino acids: CASSLRQRTGESHP.

To note about this clonotype: This sequence may be a read error, since a much larger clone differs from it by one base. The rearrangement joins TRBV5-4 to TRBJ2-1; 7 positions agree with TRBD2. CDR1 is SGHNT and CDR2 is YYREEE in the germline V gene (reference sequence). The V gene end was trimmed by 2 bases and the J gene end by 2 bases; junction bases not matched to a gene: 10. The CDR3 extends over 17 amino acids. The CDR3 nucleotides read TGTGCCAGCAGCTTAAGTCGACAAGCGGGGCCCTACAATGAGCAGTTCTTC. Encoded protein: CASSLSRQAGPYNEQFF.

For this clonotype: A much larger clone lies one base from this, so it may be a read error. The chain links TRBV10-3 to TRBJ2-7; 8 nucleotides match TRBD2. From germline, CDR1 is ENHRY and CDR2 SYGVKD. CDR3 size: 17 residues. The CDR3 spells CTISEWLAGNSQGEQYF. CDR3 sequence (DNA): TGTACCATCAGTGAATGGCTAGCGGGCAACTCCCAGGGTGAGCAGTACTTC.

This chain connects TRBV30 to TRBJ1-6; a weak D match, TRBD1 (5 bases). Trimming shortened V by 3 bases and J by 6 bases, and 9 bases separated the two germline ends. This CDR3 is 13 amino acids long. Germline CDR1 and CDR2: GTSNPN and SVGIG (reference sequence). CDR3 loop: CAWRPGSNSPLHF. CDR3 DNA: TGTGCCTGGAGACCAGGGAGTAATTCACCCCTCCACTTT.

A word on this clonotype: With a much larger clone just one base away, this may be a read error. The chain has TRBV4-1 and TRBJ2-6, with a possible D match to TRBD1 (5 bases). The V gene's germline CDR1 is MGHRA and CDR2 YSYEKL. The CDR3 covers 17 residues. The CDR3 nucleotides are TGCGCCAGCAGCCAAGTTGTCGGAACCTCTGGGGCCAACGTCCTGATTTTC. Translating gives CASSQVVGTSGANVLIF.

J is TRBJ2-2 and V is TRBV20-1; D is unresolved. Trimming stripped 0 bases from V and 3 bases from J, with 17 bases between. CDR3 size: 17 residues. Per the germline V gene, CDR1 is DFQATT and CDR2 is SNEGSKA (reference sequence). The CDR3 DNA follows: TGCAGTGCTAGAGATAGGGCCTCGGGCGGTTACACCGGGGAGCTGTTTTTT. This codes for CSARDRASGGYTGELFF.

The chain couples TRBV7-9 to TRBJ2-2, with D unclear. Germline CDR1 SEHNR, CDR2 FQNEAQ (reference sequence). V lost 5 bases to trimming and J lost 2 bases, with 9 bases between them. This CDR3 contains 14 residues. CDR3 in DNA: TGTGCCAGCAGCCCACCACCTAACACCGGGGAGCTGTTTTTT. As protein: CASSPPPNTGELFF.

Points on this clonotype: Germline is not matched at one junction end, which may reflect a read error. The rearrangement uses TRBV12-3 or TRBV12-4 and TRBJ2-1; TRBD2 matches 7 bases. The CDR3 is made up of 15 amino acids. CDR3 residues: CASSLGVGGYNEQFF. For the CDR3, the DNA is TGTGCTAGCAGTTTGGGAGTGGGAGGGTACAATGAGCAGTTCTTC.

The V gene is TRBV7-2, the J gene TRBJ2-5, with 11 bases matching TRBD2. Trimming removed 4 bases from V and 5 bases from J; junction bases left unmatched: 9. Germline lookup yields CDR1 SGHTA and CDR2 FQGNSA. This CDR3 is 16 amino acids long. The CDR3 loop reads CASSSTRTSGRETQYF. Here the CDR3 DNA reads TGTGCCAGCAGCTCCACGAGGACTAGCGGGCGGGAGACCCAGTACTTC.

This clonotype was counted many times. The genes are TRBV6-6 and TRBJ2-3, with 7 nucleotides matching TRBD2. Losses at the gene ends were 7 bases for V and 4 bases for J; bases not matched to a gene: 8. Germline V CDR1 and CDR2: MNHNY, SVGAGI (reference sequence). The CDR3 has 14 residues. CDR3 DNA: TGTGCCAGCACCCCGAGGGAGGGACCAGATACGCAGTATTTT. Translation gives CASTPREGPDTQYF.

This clonotype was seen repeatedly, ten times or more. The J gene is TRBJ2-7, the V gene TRBV5-1; 7 bases map to TRBD1. The germline CDR1 and CDR2 sequences are SGHRS and YFSETQ. This CDR3 comprises 15 residues. V shed 4 bases and J 4 bases; nucleotides not matched to a gene: 11. As DNA, the CDR3 is TGCGCCAGCAGCCGGGGACAGACCGGGATATACGAGCAGTACTTC. As protein: CASSRGQTGIYEQYF.

This chain connects TRBV11-2 to TRBJ2-5; either TRBD1 or TRBD2 may fit D (6 bases each). This CDR3 contains 14 residues. V was cut by 5 bases and J by 5 bases, with 15 bases left in between. CDR1 and CDR2 (germline): SGHAT, FQNNGV. For the CDR3, the DNA is TGTGCCAGCAGCGTAGGGGGGCAGGGTGAGACCCAGTACTTC. Translating gives CASSVGGQGETQYF.

Comments on this clonotype: As the CDR3 is not closed by the conserved phenylalanine or tryptophan, this likely results from a read error. This chain links TRBV10-1 with TRBJ2-7; possibly TRBD1 or TRBD2 for D (5 bases each). The length of the CDR3 is 13 residues. The germline V gene has CDR1 WNHNN and CDR2 SYGVQD (reference sequence). The chain's CDR3 is CASSKSPGAEQYL. DNA for the CDR3: TGCGCCAGCAGTAAGTCCCCCGGGGCCGAGCAGTACCTC.

By frequency in the sample, this clonotype is medium-sized. The genes are TRBV11-2 and TRBJ2-1; D is unresolved. With 0 bases removed from V and 9 bases from J, the gap between germline ends came to 9 bases. The CDR3 is 13 residues long. Germline V gene data show CDR1 as SGHAT and CDR2 as FQNNGV. The CDR3 loop reads CASSLESASEQFF. DNA of the CDR3: TGTGCCAGCAGCTTAGAGTCAGCGAGTGAGCAGTTCTTC.

This clonotype was observed at least ten times. A read error is possible here, since a much larger clone lies one base away. The chain is built from TRBV12-3 or TRBV12-4 and TRBJ1-1, with TRBD1 identical over 10 bases. This CDR3 region has 13 residues. CDR3 DNA sequence: TGTGCCAGCAGTTTAGGACAGGGGGCGATGGCTTCCTTT. It translates to CASSLGQGAMASF.

V gene TRBV6-1 combines with J gene TRBJ2-7; possibly TRBD2 for D (5 bases). The CDR3 is made up of 12 amino acids. V lost 8 bases, J lost 0 bases, and 8 bases lay in between. CDR1 and CDR2 from the germline V gene are MNHNS and SASEGT. CDR3 nucleotide sequence: TGTGCCAGCGGACTGGACTCCTACGAGCAGTACTTC. This codes for CASGLDSYEQYF.

This clonotype was detected ten times or more. The chain has TRBV6-2 or TRBV6-3 and TRBJ2-2; D may match TRBD1 or TRBD2 (5 bases each). Looked up from germline, CDR1 is MNHEY and CDR2 is SVGEGT. CDR3 size: 18 residues. V lost 7 bases, J lost 5 bases, and 26 bases lay in between. This CDR3 reads CASTLLGDPGWGTGELFF. The CDR3 region has the DNA TGTGCCAGCACCCTACTAGGGGACCCGGGATGGGGTACCGGGGAGCTGTTTTTT.

This rearrangement joins TRBV7-9 to TRBJ2-7; D is undetermined. CDR1 and CDR2 from the germline V gene are SEHNR and FQNEAQ (reference sequence). CDR3 length: 14 residues. V was trimmed by 7 bases and J by 1 base, leaving 14 bases between them. The CDR3 region has the DNA TGTGCCAGCACATTATCCGCCGGATCCTACGAGCAGTACTTC. Amino acid sequence: CASTLSAGSYEQYF.

The chain is built from TRBV29-1 and TRBJ1-2; D is ambiguous. The ends were cut back, 3 bases at V and 9 bases at J, with 20 bases in the middle. From germline, CDR1 is SQVTM and CDR2 ANQGSEA. The CDR3 runs 14 residues. This CDR3 reads CSVEALNRHFCYTF. The CDR3 DNA reads as TGCAGCGTTGAGGCCCTTAATCGACACTTCTGCTACACCTTC.

As to this clonotype: The germline gene is not matched at one end of the junction; a read error may be the cause. The rearrangement links TRBV11-3 to TRBJ2-2; D possibly uses TRBD1 or TRBD2 (5 bases each). From germline, CDR1 is SGHNT and CDR2 YENEEA. This CDR3 comprises 14 residues. The CDR3 DNA sequence: TGTGCCAGCGGCTTTAACAGGAACACCGGGGAGCTATTTTTT. This codes for CASGFNRNTGELFF.

With respect to this clonotype: One end of the junction is discordant with germline, which a read error may explain. The chain links TRBV12-3 or TRBV12-4 to TRBJ1-4; 8 nucleotides align to TRBD1. CDR3 size: 13 residues. The CDR3: CPSSLGQGEKLIF. CDR3 bases: TGTCCCAGCAGTTTAGGACAGGGTGAAAAACTGATTTTT.

About this clonotype: Given a much more abundant clone one base away, this may be a read error. The J gene is TRBJ2-4, the V gene TRBV5-4, with D tentatively TRBD1 (5 bases). Germline assignment: CDR1 SGHNT and CDR2 YYREEE (reference sequence). The CDR3 is 15 residues long. The CDR3 region is CASSPGSIARNIQYF. The CDR3 nucleotides read TGTGCCAGCAGCCCAGGGTCGATAGCCAGAAACATTCAGTACTTC.